What follows describes a single T cell receptor (beta chain). The data stem from a study of blood T cell repertoires in COVID-19. Participants reported their clinical history, and cohort assignment relied on those reports. Cohort 3 donors counted as recovered after two negative PCRs, clearance, or resolved symptoms. Trimming left V 3 bases short and J 7 bases short, with 19 bases between. The CDR3 contains 15 residues. Germline V gene lookup returns CDR1 WNHNN and CDR2 SYGVQD (reference sequence). The method was immunoSEQ multiplex PCR; TCRdb's version includes in-frame clones alone and lacks a portion of them. The table includes approximately 270,000 clones, 80% to 90% detected once.

This chain links TRBV10-1 with TRBJ2-7, with D perhaps TRBD2 (5 bases). Sample: PBMCs or T cells enriched from blood (not recorded which). The source of this sequence is a woman in her twenties or thirties who had recovered from COVID-19. The CDR3 protein is CASSERTSGKPEQYF. As DNA, the CDR3 is TGCGCCAGCAGTGAACGGACGTCGGGGAAACCGGAGCAGTACTTC.